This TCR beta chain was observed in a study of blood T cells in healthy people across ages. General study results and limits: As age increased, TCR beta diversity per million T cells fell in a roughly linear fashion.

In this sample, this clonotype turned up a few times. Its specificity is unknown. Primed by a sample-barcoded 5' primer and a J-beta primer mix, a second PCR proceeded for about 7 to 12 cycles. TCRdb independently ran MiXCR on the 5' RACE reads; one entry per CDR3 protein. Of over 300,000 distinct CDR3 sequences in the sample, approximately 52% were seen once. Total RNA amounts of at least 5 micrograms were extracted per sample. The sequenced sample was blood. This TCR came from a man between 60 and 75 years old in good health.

CDR3 sequence (DNA): TGTGCCAGCAGCCGGGCAGCAACTAATGAAAAACTGTTTTTT. Amino acids: CASSRAATNEKLFF. The chain links TRBV6-1 to TRBJ1-4, with D uncertain. Trimming pared 6 bases from V and 0 bases from J, leaving 8 bases between. This CDR3 has 14 residues. Germline CDR1 and CDR2: MNHNS and SASEGT.